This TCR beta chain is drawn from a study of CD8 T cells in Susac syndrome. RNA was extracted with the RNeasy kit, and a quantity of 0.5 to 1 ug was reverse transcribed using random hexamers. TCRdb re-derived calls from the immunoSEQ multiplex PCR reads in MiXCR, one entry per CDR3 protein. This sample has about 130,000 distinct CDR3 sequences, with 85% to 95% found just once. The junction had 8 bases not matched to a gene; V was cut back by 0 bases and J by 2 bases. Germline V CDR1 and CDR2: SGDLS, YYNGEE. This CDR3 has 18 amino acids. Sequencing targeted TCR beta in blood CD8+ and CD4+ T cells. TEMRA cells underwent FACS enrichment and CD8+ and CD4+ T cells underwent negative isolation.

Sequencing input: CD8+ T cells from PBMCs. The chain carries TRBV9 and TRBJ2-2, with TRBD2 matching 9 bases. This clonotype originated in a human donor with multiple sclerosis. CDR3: CASSVDGRAGGNTGELFF. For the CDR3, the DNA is TGTGCCAGCAGCGTAGACGGGAGAGCGGGGGGAAACACCGGGGAGCTGTTTTTT.